The 8 T cell receptor beta chains given below trace back to one sample, sequenced in a study of cytomegalovirus exposure and HLA in healthy donors. This PCR relied on a set of 60 Vbeta primers and 13 Jbeta primers. Some clones are missing from TCRdb's copy, which holds only in-frame ones; the method was immunoSEQ multiplex PCR. The table lists over 150,000 clones, 80% to 85% of them singletons. The specimen sequenced was PBMCs. The origin of the receptors is a man in his fifties or sixties in good health and CMV-seronegative.

The V call is TRBV28, the J call TRBJ1-4, with TRBD1 matching 8 bases. J was trimmed by 7 bases and V by 9 bases; bases with no gene match: 4. Germline-derived CDR1 and CDR2 are MDHEN and SYDVKM. This CDR3 spans 12 amino acids. The CDR3 DNA reads TGTGCCAGTACAGGGGGGGGTGAAAAACTGTTTTTT. Translating gives CASTGGGEKLFF. The full variable domain, in which reference TRBV28 and TRBJ1-4 provide the parts outside the CDR3, is DVKVTQSSRYLVKRTGEKVFLECVQDMDHENMFWYRQDPGLGLRLIYFSYDVKMKEKGDIPEGYSVSREKKERFSLILESASTNQTSMYLCASTGGGEKLFFGSGTQLSVL.

The rearrangement uses TRBV29-1 and TRBJ1-5; tentative D call: TRBD1 (6 bases). Germline CDR1 reads SQVTM; CDR2 reads ANQGSEA. Trimming stripped 7 bases from V and 6 bases from J, with 16 bases between. This CDR3 region has 13 residues. This CDR3 is CSAATGNGQPQHF. CDR3 DNA: TGCAGCGCCGCCACAGGGAATGGTCAGCCCCAGCATTTT. Variable domain in full (rest from reference TRBV29-1 and TRBJ1-5): SAVISQKPSRDICQRGTSLTIQCQVDSQVTMMFWYRQQPGQSLTLIATANQGSEATYESGFVIDKFPISRPNLTFSTLTVSNMSPEDSSIYLCSAATGNGQPQHFGDGTRLSIL.

V gene TRBV19 combines with J gene TRBJ2-7; 10 nucleotides line up with TRBD1. In germline, CDR1 is LNHDA, CDR2 SQIVND (reference sequence). J gave up 7 bases and V 3 bases, and 9 bases lay outside the gene matches. This CDR3 has 15 residues. This CDR3 reads CASSISGTGAREQYF. The CDR3 DNA follows: TGTGCCAGTAGTATTTCCGGGACAGGGGCGCGGGAGCAGTACTTC.

V gene TRBV25-1 combines with J gene TRBJ2-1; D may be TRBD2 (6 bases). From germline, CDR1 is MGHDK and CDR2 SYGVNS. V was trimmed by 2 bases and J by 3 bases, leaving 8 bases between them. This CDR3 has 14 residues. The CDR3 region is CASSEEAGYNEQFF. The CDR3 DNA is TGTGCCAGCAGTGAAGAAGCGGGCTACAATGAGCAGTTCTTC.

This chain uses TRBV5-1 with TRBJ1-4, with D possibly matching TRBD1 (5 bases). Germline CDR1 is SGHRS and CDR2 is YFSETQ. The CDR3 has 15 amino acids. The germline V and J ends were trimmed by 0 bases and 8 bases, with 14 bases remaining between them. CDR3 amino acids: CASSLAAGWYEKLFF. CDR3 nucleotide sequence: TGCGCCAGCAGCTTGGCGGCAGGGTGGTACGAAAAACTGTTTTTT.

The sample holds a few counts of this clone. The chain combines TRBV6-5 with TRBJ1-2; D is possibly TRBD1 (6 bases). CDR3 length: 14 residues. Trimming left V 6 bases short and J 7 bases short, with 18 bases between. Germline-derived CDR1 and CDR2 are MNHEY and SVGAGI. DNA of the CDR3: TGTGCCAGCAGCCAGGATCAGGGGATAGGTGGCTACACCTTC. Translating it yields CASSQDQGIGGYTF.

V is TRBV5-1 and J is TRBJ2-3; 7 bases align to TRBD2. The ends lost 7 bases at V and 2 bases at J; junction bases unmatched: 10. The CDR3 consists of 15 residues. Germline loops: CDR1 SGHRS, CDR2 YFSETQ. Here the CDR3 DNA reads TGCGCCAGCCAGATCTGGGGGGGATCCACAGATACGCAGTATTTT. Its protein product is CASQIWGGSTDTQYF.

This chain uses TRBV7-2 with TRBJ2-7, with TRBD1 identical over 8 bases. This CDR3 has 14 amino acids. Trimming cost V 6 bases and J 7 bases; bases outside gene matches: 11. Germline V gene sequence: CDR1 SGHTA, CDR2 FQGNSA. In DNA form, the CDR3 reads TGTGCCAGCAGTCCACAGGGGGTAGGCGGGGAGCAGTACTTC. Amino acids: CASSPQGVGGEQYF.